Listed below are T cell receptor beta chains from one sample, sequenced in a study of spatial heterogeneity in lung cancer. TCRdb reprocessed the 5' RACE reads with MiXCR, giving one entry per CDR3 protein. The data show 25,000 to 35,000 distinct CDR3 sequences, less than 6.5% seen once. The sample was PBMCs, taken at follow-up. Receptor source: a female donor with early-stage non-small cell lung cancer. CDR3s include the opening cysteine and the closing phenylalanine or tryptophan. D genes are given only for firm matches. A clone size is listed for some rows: how often the clone was seen (once, few, many), or a class if it is expanded.

>many|TRBJ1-5|NA|TRBV12-3/TRBV12-4
TGTGCGTTTCGGAACGGGAGCAATCAGCCCCAGCATTTT
CAFRNGSNQPQHF
>medium-sized|TRBJ2-5|NA|TRBV7-8
TGTGCCAGCAGCTTAGGGCGAGAGACCCAGTACTTC
CASSLGRETQYF
>many|TRBJ1-5|NA|TRBV19
TGTGCCAGTAGTCGCTACTTCCGGGACGGTCAGCCCCAGCATTTT
CASSRYFRDGQPQHF
>many|TRBJ2-7|NA|TRBV28
TGTGCCAGCAGTTCCGGGCCCTCGATATACGAGCAGTACTTC
CASSSGPSIYEQYF
>many|TRBJ2-1|TRBD1|TRBV7-6
TGTGCCAGCAGCAAGAGACAGGGGAGCGGCAATGAGCAGTTCTTC
CASSKRQGSGNEQFF
>few|TRBJ2-3|NA|TRBV7-2
TGTGCCAGCACCGACGACATGGGCCCTACGCAGTATTTT
CASTDDMGPTQYF
>many|TRBJ2-4|NA|TRBV2
TGTGCCAGCACCTCCCGGAGGGGGCCGCCCACCCTCACCAAAAACATTCAGTACTTC
CASTSRRGPPTLTKNIQYF
>many|TRBJ1-4|NA|TRBV7-9
TGTGCCAGCAGCTTAGGGCCGAGAAATGAAAAACTGTTTTTT
CASSLGPRNEKLFF
>many|TRBJ2-5|TRBD1|TRBV7-9
TGTGCCAGCAGCGCAATCACAGGGGGCGCAGAGACCCAGTACTTC
CASSAITGGAETQYF
>many|TRBJ1-6|NA|TRBV27
TGTGCCAGCAGGAAGGGTGGGTCACCCCTCCACTTT
CASRKGGSPLHF
>NA|TRBJ2-5|NA|TRBV7-2
TGTGCCAGCAGCTTAGTTGGATCAGGTGGAGAGACCCAGTACTTC
CASSLVGSGGETQYF
>many|TRBJ1-3|NA|TRBV12-3/TRBV12-4
TGTGCCAGTAGGCCCCAGCGCTCTGGAAACACCATATATTTT
CASRPQRSGNTIYF
>many|TRBJ2-5|NA|TRBV11-1
TGTGCCAGCAGCCCCCCCGGACTAGAGACCCAGTACTTC
CASSPPGLETQYF
>many|TRBJ1-1|NA|TRBV18
TGTGCCAGCTCACCGGCAGGGGCCCCAGCTTTCTTT
CASSPAGAPAFF
>NA|TRBJ1-5|NA|TRBV20-1
TGCAGTGCTAGGGCCCTGGCCAGGGAGCATCAGCCCCAGCATTTT
CSARALAREHQPQHF
>many|TRBJ2-4|TRBD2|TRBV5-4
TGTGCCAGCAGCTTGGGACTAGCGGGAGCGAAAAACATTCAGTACTTC
CASSLGLAGAKNIQYF
>many|TRBJ2-6|TRBD1|TRBV19
TGTGCCAGTAGCCCGGGACAGGCCTCTGGGGCCAACGTCCTGACTTTC
CASSPGQASGANVLTF
>many|TRBJ2-5|NA|TRBV12-3/TRBV12-4
TGTGCCAGCAGTTGGGACGGGCCCCAGTACTTC
CASSWDGPQYF
>many|TRBJ2-2|TRBD1|TRBV5-1
TGCGCCAGCAGCTCTACAGGGGCGAACACCGGGGAGCTGTTTTTT
CASSSTGANTGELFF
>many|TRBJ2-5|TRBD1|TRBV9
TGTGCCAGCAGCGTAGGAGACAGGGCCCAAGAGACCCAGTACTTC
CASSVGDRAQETQYF
>few|TRBJ1-2|NA|TRBV20-1
TGCAGTGCTAGAGATTCCAGGGAAGGGAACTATGGCTACACCTTC
CSARDSREGNYGYTF
>NA|TRBJ2-3|TRBD2|TRBV7-3
TGTGCCAGCAGCCTGCAGCGGGAGCAGACAGATACGCAGTATTTT
CASSLQREQTDTQYF
>many|TRBJ2-5|NA|TRBV28
TGTGCCAGCACTGGGGTGGGAGAGACCCAGTACTTC
CASTGVGETQYF
>many|TRBJ2-2|NA|TRBV7-2
TGTGCCAGCAGCCGCGCCAGGGTAGCCGGGGAGCTGTTTTTT
CASSRARVAGELFF
>once|TRBJ1-5|NA|TRBV6-6
TGTGCCAGCAGTACCCCCCGGGGGGCGGGACAGCCCCAGCATTTT
CASSTPRGAGQPQHF
>few|TRBJ1-1|NA|TRBV19
TGTGCCAGTAGTATAGCTGGGGGGGCGAACACTGAAGCTTTCTTT
CASSIAGGANTEAFF
>many|TRBJ2-1|NA|TRBV7-3
TGTGCCAGCAGCTCCACGAATACAGCTGAGCAGTTCTTC
CASSSTNTAEQFF
>many|TRBJ1-5|TRBD1|TRBV28
TGTGCCAGCAGTTTAGGGGGGGGCGACAGGGCGTATCATTTT
CASSLGGGDRAYHF
>many|TRBJ2-3|TRBD2|TRBV6-1
TGTGCCAGCACAGCGGGGTTGGCAGATACGCAGTATTTT
CASTAGLADTQYF
>many|TRBJ1-5|NA|TRBV4-3
TGCGCCAGCAGCCAAGATTTCGATAGCAATCAGCCCCAGCATTTT
CASSQDFDSNQPQHF
>many|TRBJ2-3|TRBD2|TRBV10-3
TGTGCCATCAGGACTAGCGGGGGGACAGATACGCAGTATTTT
CAIRTSGGTDTQYF
>many|TRBJ2-1|NA|TRBV6-1
TGTGCCAGCTCGGTTTGGGCCTACAATGAGCAGTTCTTC
CASSVWAYNEQFF
>many|TRBJ2-7|TRBD2|TRBV7-8
TGTGCCAGCAGCTTAGGACTAGCGGGAGGCGAGCAGTACTTC
CASSLGLAGGEQYF
>many|TRBJ2-1|TRBD2|TRBV5-4
TGTGCCAGCAGCCTGGGTAATCTTGGACTAGCGGGATATGAGCAGTTCTTC
CASSLGNLGLAGYEQFF
>many|TRBJ2-5|NA|TRBV9
TGTGCCAGCAGCCCCGCCCAGGGGGAGGGAGAGACCCAGTACTTC
CASSPAQGEGETQYF
>few|TRBJ2-3|NA|TRBV6-2/TRBV6-3
TGTGCCAGCACCCCCACCGGGACTCCCACAGATACGCAGTATTTT
CASTPTGTPTDTQYF
>many|TRBJ2-3|NA|TRBV5-1
TGCGCCAGCAGCTTGGTTGACGCGGGACCCACAGATACGCAGTATTTT
CASSLVDAGPTDTQYF
>few|TRBJ1-1|TRBD1|TRBV6-2/TRBV6-3
TGTGCCAGCGAGAGGGACAGGGTGAGTGGGAACACTGAAGCTTTCTTT
CASERDRVSGNTEAFF
>many|TRBJ2-7|TRBD2|TRBV20-1
TGCAGTGCCCGAACTAGCGGGAGGGCCAATTTGTACGAGCAGTACTTC
CSARTSGRANLYEQYF
>many|TRBJ1-1|NA|TRBV29-1
TGCAGCGTTGTGAGGCCGTCCATTTCGAACACTGAAGCTTTCTTT
CSVVRPSISNTEAFF
>many|TRBJ1-1|NA|TRBV28
TGTGCCAGCAGTTACAACCTCGGGACTGACCTTTTGAACACTGAAGCTTTCTTT
CASSYNLGTDLLNTEAFF
>NA|TRBJ2-3|NA|TRBV7-9
TGTGCCAGCACAGATTCGAATACGCAGTATTTT
CASTDSNTQYF
>NA|TRBJ2-2|TRBD2|TRBV6-2/TRBV6-3
TGTGCCAGCAGTTACGCACTAGCGGGAGGGCCGAGCACCGGGGAGCTGTTTTTT
CASSYALAGGPSTGELFF
>many|TRBJ2-7|TRBD2|TRBV11-2
TGTGCCAGCAGCTCTACCGGGACTAGTAGCGAGCAGTACTTC
CASSSTGTSSEQYF
>many|TRBJ2-3|NA|TRBV7-2
TGTGCCAGCAGGGAGGGGTTTACAGATACGCAGTATTTT
CASREGFTDTQYF
>many|TRBJ2-2|NA|TRBV7-2
TGTGCCAGCAGCCCGGGACTCTCCGGGGAGCTGTTTTTT
CASSPGLSGELFF
>NA|TRBJ2-7|NA|TRBV3-1
TGTGCCAGCAGCCAAGCACACAGGGCCTACGAGCAGTACTTC
CASSQAHRAYEQYF
>many|TRBJ2-3|NA|TRBV20-1
TGCAGTGCTAGAGATCCGCCAGATACGCAGTATTTT
CSARDPPDTQYF
>medium-sized|TRBJ2-2|TRBD1|TRBV28
TGTGCCAGCAGTTACGGACAGGGCACCGGGGAGCTGTTTTTT
CASSYGQGTGELFF
>many|TRBJ2-3|TRBD1|TRBV19
TGTGCCACCGTCGACAGGGCCGGTGGAGATACGCAGTATTTT
CATVDRAGGDTQYF
>many|TRBJ2-1|NA|TRBV10-3
TGTGCCATCAGCCCGGACAGGGAGGGCAATGAGCAGTTCTTC
CAISPDREGNEQFF